Below are 26 T cell receptor beta chains sequenced from a single sample in a study of T cells in Graves' hyperthyroidism and ophthalmopathy. Amplification of TCR beta CDR3 regions was performed using RNA transcripts as template. The TCR CDR3 first-round RT-PCR relied on the HTBI primer set. MiXCR, run by TCRdb on the multiplex PCR reads, gives a single entry per CDR3 protein. The repertoire holds approximately 700,000 distinct CDR3 sequences, with roughly 45% as singletons. Source material: peripheral blood or thyroid tissue (not recorded which). These receptors all stem from an adult man with Graves' disease, either hyperthyroidism or ophthalmopathy (not recorded which).

This clonotype occurred once. The rearrangement links TRBV2 to TRBJ2-7; the match to TRBD2 covers 7 bases. V dropped 3 bases and J dropped 3; count of bases not matched to a gene: 2. CDR1 and CDR2 (germline): SNHLY, FYNNEI. This CDR3 comprises 13 residues. The CDR3 region is CASSDAGDYEQYF. In nucleotides, the CDR3 is TGTGCCAGCAGTGATGCGGGGGACTACGAGCAGTACTTC.

A note on this clonotype: Since a much larger clone is just one base distant, this may be a read error. The chain employs TRBV20-1 and TRBJ1-5; TRBD1 aligns across 7 bases. J gave up 6 bases and V 6 bases, and 5 bases lay outside the gene matches. Germline CDR1 reads DFQATT; CDR2 reads SNEGSKA (reference sequence). The CDR3 extends over 12 amino acids. The CDR3 region is CSAVTGPQPQHF. The CDR3 DNA reads as TGCAGTGCCGTGACAGGGCCTCAGCCCCAGCATTTT.

V usage is TRBV19 and J usage is TRBJ1-1; D is unclear. The V gene's germline CDR1 is LNHDA and CDR2 SQIVND (reference sequence). Trimming cost V 1 base and J 6 bases, with 12 bases left between them. This CDR3 comprises 14 residues. The CDR3 DNA sequence: TGTGCCAGTAGTATAGTTGGCAGTGCCCCTGAAGCTTTCTTT. Encoded protein: CASSIVGSAPEAFF.

In this sample, this clonotype turned up a few times. The chain uses TRBV29-1 and TRBJ2-3; no reliable D call. The CDR3 is 14 amino acids. The germline CDR1 and CDR2 sequences are SQVTM and ANQGSEA. Trimming cost V 3 bases and J 2 bases, with 12 bases left between them. This CDR3 reads CSVEWQTLTDTQYF. The CDR3 DNA reads as TGCAGCGTTGAGTGGCAAACACTCACAGATACGCAGTATTTT.

As regards this clonotype: The conserved closing phenylalanine or tryptophan is absent in this CDR3, likely reflecting a read error. The chain combines TRBV29-1 with TRBJ2-7, with TRBD2 identical over 7 bases. With 1 base clipped from V and 6 bases from J, the junction kept 3 bases outside the gene matches. The CDR3 has 12 amino acids. Germline lookup yields CDR1 SQVTM and CDR2 ANQGSEA. The CDR3 here is CSVEGEGIEQYI. DNA for the CDR3: TGCAGCGTTGAAGGGGAGGGGATCGAGCAGTACATC.

The CDR3 DNA sequence: TGTGCCAGCAGTGAAGCAGGGTTGGCCAGCTACGAGCAGTACTTC. Translating gives CASSEAGLASYEQYF. V and J are TRBV2 and TRBJ2-7, with unresolved D. The CDR3 covers 15 residues. Per the germline V gene, CDR1 is SNHLY and CDR2 is FYNNEI. V lost 0 bases and J 3 bases, leaving 12 bases between the germline ends. Combining the CDR3 with reference TRBV2 and TRBJ2-7 gives the whole variable domain EPEVTQTPSHQVTQMGQEVILRCVPISNHLYFYWYRQILGQKVEFLVSFYNNEISEKSEIFDDQFSVERPDGSNFTLKIRSTKLEDSAMYFCASSEAGLASYEQYFGPGTRLTVT.

This clonotype showed up many times. The gene calls are TRBV20-1 and TRBJ1-5, with D perhaps matching TRBD1 (6 bases). CDR3 length equals 15 residues. Trimming cost V 6 bases and J 4 bases, with 19 bases left between them. CDR1 is DFQATT and CDR2 is SNEGSKA in the germline V gene (reference sequence). The CDR3 sequence: CSAPNRASSNQPQHF. CDR3 in DNA: TGCAGTGCCCCGAACAGGGCGAGCTCAAATCAGCCCCAGCATTTT.

This chain connects TRBV20-1 to TRBJ2-7; 8 bases line up with TRBD2. Per germline, CDR1 DFQATT and CDR2 SNEGSKA (reference sequence). The CDR3 sequence is 14 residues long. V was clipped by 3 bases and J by 2 bases; unmatched bases: 6. The CDR3 nucleotides are TGCAGTGCTAGGCCGGGACTAGTGCCCTACGAGCAGTACTTC. It translates to CSARPGLVPYEQYF.

As concerns this clonotype: A clone one base away is much larger, so this may be a read error. V usage is TRBV24-1 and J usage is TRBJ2-5; D ambiguous. Deletions cut 4 bases from V and 2 bases from J, with 13 bases between. The CDR3 has 15 residues. CDR1 KGHDR and CDR2 SFDVKD come from the germline V gene. The CDR3 loop is CATSESGRWQETQYF. CDR3 DNA: TGTGCCACCAGTGAGTCCGGACGGTGGCAAGAGACCCAGTACTTC.

In the case of this clonotype: A read error is possible here, since a much larger clone lies one base away. The gene calls are TRBV2 and TRBJ1-2; 7 nucleotides line up with TRBD1. V shed 5 bases and J 0 bases; nucleotides not matched to a gene: 6. Germline loops: CDR1 SNHLY, CDR2 FYNNEI. This CDR3 is built from 15 residues. CDR3 amino acids: CASSLPGQANYGYTF. The DNA for the CDR3 is TGTGCCAGCAGTCTCCCCGGACAGGCTAACTATGGCTACACCTTC.

This clonotype came up a few times. V is TRBV11-2 and J is TRBJ2-2, with a tentative D call TRBD1 (6 bases). The ends were cut back, 5 bases at V and 1 base at J, with 14 bases in the middle. The V gene's germline CDR1 is SGHAT and CDR2 FQNNGV. The CDR3 has 16 amino acids. CDR3 loop: CASSNSQGLNTGELFF. In DNA form, the CDR3 reads TGTGCCAGCAGCAATTCTCAGGGGCTGAACACCGGGGAGCTGTTTTTT.

The V call is TRBV20-1, the J call TRBJ1-2; possibly TRBD1 for D (6 bases). V lost 4 bases and J lost 4, with 16 bases in between. The CDR3 is 14 residues long. Germline V gene sequence: CDR1 DFQATT, CDR2 SNEGSKA (reference sequence). The CDR3 DNA is TGCAGTGCTATTCCACAGGGTGGATTCTATGGCTACACCTTC. Amino acids: CSAIPQGGFYGYTF.

This clonotype was counted only a few times. The chain joins TRBV25-1 to TRBJ2-5, with D unclear. With the DNA end fitting TRBJ2-1 better, the J assignment may be wrong. The length of the CDR3 is 14 residues. Germline V gene data show CDR1 as MGHDK and CDR2 as SYGVNS. This chain's CDR3 is CASSGRFGDNEQFF. The CDR3 DNA is TGTGCCAGCAGTGGACGGTTTGGCGACAATGAGCAGTTCTTC.

The chain joins TRBV2 to TRBJ1-6; perhaps TRBD1 as D (5 bases). Trimming left V 3 bases short and J 10 bases short, with 16 bases between. Per germline, CDR1 SNHLY and CDR2 FYNNEI. This CDR3 is 15 amino acids long. The CDR3 nucleotides are TGTGCCAGCAGTGAGAGTTATGGGACTGGATCACCCCTCCACTTT. Protein product: CASSESYGTGSPLHF. The full variable domain, with the rest looked up from reference TRBV2 and TRBJ1-6, is EPEVTQTPSHQVTQMGQEVILRCVPISNHLYFYWYRQILGQKVEFLVSFYNNEISEKSEIFDDQFSVERPDGSNFTLKIRSTKLEDSAMYFCASSESYGTGSPLHFGNGTRLTVT.

The rearrangement joins TRBV2 to TRBJ1-2; D remains ambiguous. The CDR3 is made up of 14 amino acids. V dropped 6 bases and J dropped 1 base, with 12 bases sitting between them. In germline, CDR1 is SNHLY, CDR2 FYNNEI. CDR3 sequence: CASSQDSINYGYTF. CDR3 in DNA: TGTGCCAGCAGCCAAGACTCCATTAACTATGGCTACACCTTC.

The V call is TRBV12-1, the J call TRBJ1-3. TRBV12-1 is assigned pseudogene status. CDR3 length: 16 amino acids. CDR3 in amino acids: CASSLWGIFSGNTIYF. As DNA, the CDR3 is TGTGCCAGCAGCCTTTGGGGGATATTCTCTGGAAACACCATATATTTT.

There are many counts of this clonotype. The J gene is TRBJ1-4, the V gene TRBV15; TRBD1 might be the D (6 bases). V was pared by 5 bases and J by 0 bases, with 19 bases between. This CDR3 spans 18 amino acids. Germline V gene data show CDR1 as LNHNV and CDR2 as YYDKDF (reference sequence). The CDR3 loop reads CATSLTGSTRATNEKLFF. Written as DNA, the CDR3 is TGTGCCACCAGCCTCACAGGGTCTACAAGGGCAACTAATGAAAAACTGTTTTTT. Full variable domain (rest looked up from reference TRBV15 and TRBJ1-4): DAMVIQNPRYQVTQFGKPVTLSCSQTLNHNVMYWYQQKSSQAPKLLFHYYDKDFNNEADTPDNFQSRRPNTSFCFLDIRSPGLGDTAMYLCATSLTGSTRATNEKLFFGSGTQLSVL.

This clonotype was detected a few times. The rearrangement uses TRBV6-5 and TRBJ1-5, with D uncertain. Looked up from germline, CDR1 is MNHEY and CDR2 is SVGAGI. This CDR3 is built from 16 residues. V was pared by 5 bases and J by 0 bases, with 14 bases between. The CDR3 nucleotides are TGTGCCAGCAGTCCACGGACGCCTTATAGCAATCAGCCCCAGCATTTT. This translates into CASSPRTPYSNQPQHF.

This clonotype showed up many times. The V call is TRBV25-1, the J call TRBJ2-7, with D unclear. CDR1 and CDR2 (germline): MGHDK, SYGVNS. Trimming cost V 8 bases and J 4 bases, with 12 bases left between them. The CDR3 totals 12 residues. The CDR3 sequence is CASGPRSYEQYF. The CDR3 coding sequence is TGTGCCAGCGGACCGCGGAGTTACGAGCAGTACTTC.

This clonotype was counted many times. The chain employs TRBV2 and TRBJ1-2; 8 bases match TRBD1. The length of the CDR3 is 14 residues. V gave up 9 bases and J gave up 0 bases; unmatched junction bases: 6. Germline CDR1 reads SNHLY; CDR2 reads FYNNEI. The CDR3 sequence is CARQDRDPNYGYTF. CDR3 bases: TGTGCCAGACAGGACAGGGATCCTAACTATGGCTACACCTTC.

This chain links TRBV7-2 with TRBJ1-6; weak D call: TRBD1 (5 bases). CDR1 is SGHTA, CDR2 FQGNSA, per germline. V lost 5 bases, J lost 10 bases, and 15 bases lay in between. The CDR3 has 14 amino acids. The CDR3 nucleotides are TGTGCCAGCAGCCCCGGGACCTTAGGATCACCCCTCCACTTT. Residues: CASSPGTLGSPLHF.

In this sample, this clonotype turned up many times. The V call is TRBV7-9, the J call TRBJ1-2; TRBD1 matches 9 bases. Per the germline V gene, CDR1 is SEHNR and CDR2 is FQNEAQ (reference sequence). The CDR3 is 13 amino acids. Unmatched junction bases numbered 6, after V lost 5 bases and J lost 8 bases. The DNA of the CDR3 is TGTGCCAGCAGCCAACCGGACAGGGGAGGCTACACCTTC. This sequence encodes CASSQPDRGGYTF. The variable domain in full, completed from reference TRBV7-9 and TRBJ1-2, reads DTGVSQNPRHKITKRGQNVTFRCDPISEHNRLYWYRQTLGQGPEFLTYFQNEAQLEKSRLLSDRFSAERPKGSFSTLEIQRTEQGDSAMYLCASSQPDRGGYTFGSGTRLTVV.

The V gene is TRBV5-5, the J gene TRBJ2-2; a possible D gene is TRBD1 (5 bases). The V end was cut by 4 bases, the J end by 4 bases, with 11 bases between. Germline CDR1 reads SGHKS; CDR2 reads YYEKEE (reference sequence). The CDR3 runs to 14 residues. The CDR3 nucleotides read TGTGCCAGCAGCCTGGAGCAGGGCACCGGGGAGCTGTTTTTT. Protein: CASSLEQGTGELFF.

The chain is built from TRBV11-2 and TRBJ2-7, with D perhaps TRBD2 (5 bases). The CDR3 extends over 16 amino acids. Germline-derived CDR1 and CDR2 are SGHAT and FQNNGV. The V gene lost 3 bases and the J gene lost 5 bases, with 20 bases spanning the gap. CDR3 loop: CASSFLIRGRNNEQYF. CDR3 nucleotides: TGTGCCAGCAGCTTCCTGATCCGGGGAAGAAACAACGAGCAGTACTTC.

Note on this clonotype: One base away lies a much larger clone, so this may be a sequencing read error. The rearrangement joins TRBV15 to TRBJ1-5; D is uncertain. CDR3 length: 15 residues. Trimming left V 6 bases short and J 5 bases short, with 17 bases between. The V gene's germline CDR1 is LNHNV and CDR2 YYDKDF (reference sequence). In DNA, the CDR3 is TGTGCCACCAGACCACAACCTTTCGGGTATCAGCCCCAGCATTTT. This translates into CATRPQPFGYQPQHF.

There are a few counts of this clonotype. The CDR3 sequence is CASGTGTGRTGELFF. The CDR3 DNA reads TGTGCCAGCGGGACCGGGACAGGGCGCACCGGGGAGCTGTTTTTT. The rearrangement joins TRBV24-1 to TRBJ2-2, with 9 bases fitting TRBD1. CDR3 length: 15 amino acids. V lost 11 bases and J lost 4; bases outside the gene matches: 10. From germline, CDR1 is KGHDR and CDR2 SFDVKD.